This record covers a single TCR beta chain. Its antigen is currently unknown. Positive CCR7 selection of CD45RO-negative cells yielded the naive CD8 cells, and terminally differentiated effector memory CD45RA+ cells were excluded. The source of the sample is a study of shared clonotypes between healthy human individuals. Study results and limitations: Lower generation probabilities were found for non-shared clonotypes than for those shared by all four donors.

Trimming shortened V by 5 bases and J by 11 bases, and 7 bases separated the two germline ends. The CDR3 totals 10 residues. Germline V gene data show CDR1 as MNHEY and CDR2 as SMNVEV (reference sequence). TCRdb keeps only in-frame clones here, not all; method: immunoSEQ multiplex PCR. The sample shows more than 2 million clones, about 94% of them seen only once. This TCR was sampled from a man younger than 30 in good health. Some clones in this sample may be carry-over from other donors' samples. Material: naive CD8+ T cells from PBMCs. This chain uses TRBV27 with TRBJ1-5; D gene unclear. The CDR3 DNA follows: TGTGCCAGCAGTCCCGGTACCCAGCATTTT. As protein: CASSPGTQHF.